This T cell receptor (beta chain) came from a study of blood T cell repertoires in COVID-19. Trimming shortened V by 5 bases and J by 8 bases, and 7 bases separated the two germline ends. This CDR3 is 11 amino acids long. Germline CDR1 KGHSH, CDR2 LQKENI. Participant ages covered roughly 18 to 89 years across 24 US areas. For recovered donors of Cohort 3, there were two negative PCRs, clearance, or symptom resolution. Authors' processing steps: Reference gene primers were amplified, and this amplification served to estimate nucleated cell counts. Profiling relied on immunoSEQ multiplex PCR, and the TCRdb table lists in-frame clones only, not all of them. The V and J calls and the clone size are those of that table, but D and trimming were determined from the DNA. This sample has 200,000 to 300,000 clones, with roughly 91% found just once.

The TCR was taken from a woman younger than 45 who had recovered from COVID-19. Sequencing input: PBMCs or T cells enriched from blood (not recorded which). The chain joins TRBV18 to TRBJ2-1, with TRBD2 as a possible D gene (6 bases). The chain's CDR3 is CASSTGDEQFF. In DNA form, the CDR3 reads TGTGCCAGCTCAACGGGGGATGAGCAGTTCTTC.